Listed below are T cell receptor beta chains from one sample, sequenced in a study of glioma-infiltrating T cells. TCRdb called the multiplex PCR reads again in MiXCR, with one record for every CDR3 protein. The table has 100,000 to 150,000 distinct CDR3 sequences, approximately 25% seen once. The specimen sequenced was glioma tissue, nonneoplastic brain tissue, or PBMCs (not recorded which). Receptors originate from a human donor with low-grade glioma or glioblastoma, undergoing nonglioma brain surgery, or in good health (not recorded which). Both conserved end residues are part of each CDR3. Fields, in order: V gene, D gene, J gene, clone size, CDR3 DNA, CDR3 protein. A D gene is named only where the DNA matches it firmly. The size of a clone is reported for some rows only, either as once, few or many, or as a class for expanded clones.

>TRBV19|TRBD2|TRBJ2-1|many
TGTGCCAGTAGTACACCGGGACTAGCGAATGAGCAGTTCTTC
CASSTPGLANEQFF
>TRBV3-1|TRBD2|TRBJ2-1|few
TGTGCCAGCAGCCAGACTAGCGGGATGGGGGGCCATGAGCAGTTCTTC
CASSQTSGMGGHEQFF
>TRBV9|.|TRBJ1-1|few
TGTGCCAGCAGCTCTTCTCTGAACACTGAAGCTTTCTTT
CASSSSLNTEAFF
>TRBV6-2/TRBV6-3|TRBD1|TRBJ2-1|many
TGTGCCAGCAGTTCTGAACAGGGGCCCCTCTACTACAATGAGCAGTTCTTC
CASSSEQGPLYYNEQFF
>TRBV12-3/TRBV12-4|TRBD1|TRBJ1-1|.
TGTGCCAGCAGCCGCACAGGGGTAGACACTGAAGCTTTCTTT
CASSRTGVDTEAFF
>TRBV7-2|TRBD2|TRBJ2-7|many
TGTGCCAGCAGCTTTACCGGACTAGCCTCCTACGAGCAGTACTTC
CASSFTGLASYEQYF
>TRBV11-2|TRBD1|TRBJ2-1|few
TGTGCCAGCAGTCTAAAGGGGGCAGCCAATGAGCAGTTCTTC
CASSLKGAANEQFF
>TRBV6-6|TRBD2|TRBJ2-7|many
TGTGCCAGCAGTTACGGGCGGGGGGCTATGGCCTACGAGCAGTACTTC
CASSYGRGAMAYEQYF
>TRBV18|.|TRBJ2-5|.
TGTGCCAGCTCACCAGAGTCGGGAGTCCCCCAAGAGACCCAGTACTTC
CASSPESGVPQETQYF
>TRBV30|TRBD2|TRBJ2-1|.
TGTGCCTGGAGTGAAGATCATCATAGCGGGAGGAGCTACAATGAGCAGTTCTTC
CAWSEDHHSGRSYNEQFF
>TRBV7-2|TRBD2|TRBJ2-7|many
TGTGCCAGCAGCCGAAGCGGGGGGTTCTACGAGCAGTACTTC
CASSRSGGFYEQYF
>TRBV7-2|.|TRBJ2-7|few
TGTGCCAGTGGACATTTCACCTACGAGCAGTACTTC
CASGHFTYEQYF
>TRBV25-1|.|TRBJ2-3|many
TGTGCCAGCAGTGAATCTGGGGTGTATACGCAGTATTTT
CASSESGVYTQYF
>TRBV5-6|.|TRBJ1-5|few
TGTGCCAGCAGCTTAAGCTGGCGAGGCAGCACCAATCAGCCCCAGCATTTT
CASSLSWRGSTNQPQHF
>TRBV18|.|TRBJ1-4|few
TGTGCCAGCTCACGGGGTAGTAATGAAAAACTGTTTTTT
CASSRGSNEKLFF
>TRBV4-2|TRBD1|TRBJ2-7|many
TGTGCCAGCAGCCAAGCGTCGGGACAGGGTACCTACGAGCAGTACTTC
CASSQASGQGTYEQYF
>TRBV14|TRBD2|TRBJ2-7|.
TGTGCCAGCAGCCGACTAGCGGAGTCCTACGAGCAGTACTTC
CASSRLAESYEQYF
>TRBV20-1|TRBD1|TRBJ2-7|many
TGCAGTGCTAGGGGGGACAGGGTAGTCGGCAACGAGCAGTACTTC
CSARGDRVVGNEQYF
>TRBV4-1|.|TRBJ2-6|.
TGCGCCAGCAGCCAAGGGCCCCTCGGGTCCCGAACCTCTGGGGCCAACGTCCTGACTTTC
CASSQGPLGSRTSGANVLTF
>TRBV19|.|TRBJ2-7|.
TGTGCCGGAATAAAGGACGGCACCTACGAGCAGTACTTC
CAGIKDGTYEQYF
>TRBV3-1|TRBD1|TRBJ1-5|many
TGTGCCAGCAGCCAAGGGGGACAGAGCAAGCCCCAGCATTTT
CASSQGGQSKPQHF
>TRBV24-1|.|TRBJ2-1|.
TGTGCCCCCCGTGCCCGGCCCGCCCCCCCTCCGTTCTTC
CAPRARPAPPPFF
>TRBV9|.|TRBJ2-3|.
TGTGCCAGCAGCGGCGGGCAAACGGGAGATACGCAGTATTTT
CASSGGQTGDTQYF
>TRBV10-3|.|TRBJ1-2|many
TGTGCCATCAGTGACCCCGGAACTCCCGCTACCTATGGCTACACCTTC
CAISDPGTPATYGYTF
>TRBV4-3|.|TRBJ2-1|few
TGCGCCAGCAGCCAAGTAGGTGGCAGCTACAATGAGCAGTTCTTC
CASSQVGGSYNEQFF
>TRBV29-1|.|TRBJ1-2|few
TGCAGCGTTGAAGGGGGACTGGACTATGGCTACACCTTC
CSVEGGLDYGYTF
>TRBV7-9|.|TRBJ2-3|many
TGTGCCAGCAGCTTAGACCGGACGGGCGCAGATACGCAGTATTTT
CASSLDRTGADTQYF
>TRBV24-1|.|TRBJ2-5|many
TGTGCCACCAGTGCAAACAGGGGGGGTATAGCAGAGACCCAGTACTTC
CATSANRGGIAETQYF
>TRBV27|TRBD1|TRBJ1-1|.
TGTGCCAGCAGTCGTATACAGGGGGTCGACACCGAAGCTTTCTTT
CASSRIQGVDTEAFF
>TRBV7-3|.|TRBJ2-5|many
TGTGCCAGCAGCTTAAATGGGGGAGGAGGGGAGACCCAGTACTTC
CASSLNGGGGETQYF
>TRBV6-1|TRBD1|TRBJ2-7|many
TGTGCCAGCAGCTCCCGACAGGGAATCTCCTACGAGCAGTACTTC
CASSSRQGISYEQYF
>TRBV30|.|TRBJ2-3|.
TGTGCCTGGGTCAGGGAGGCCGCAGATACGCAGTATTTT
CAWVREAADTQYF
>TRBV7-6|.|TRBJ2-1|many
TGTGCCAGCAGCTTAGTCCATGAGCAGTTCTTC
CASSLVHEQFF
>TRBV4-1|TRBD1|TRBJ1-1|many
TGCGCCAGCAGCTTACCCGGGACAGGTGGGGTGAACACTGAAGCTTTCTTT
CASSLPGTGGVNTEAFF
>TRBV29-1|.|TRBJ2-5|.
TGCAGCGTTGAGGCCACCCAAAGGACCCAGTACTTC
CSVEATQRTQYF
>TRBV19|TRBD2|TRBJ2-1|few
TGTGCCAGTAGTATTCGGCGGGAGGCTAACTATGAGCAGTTCTTC
CASSIRREANYEQFF
>TRBV11-1|.|TRBJ2-7|few
TGTGCCAGCAGCCCCGTTCGACGGTACGAGCAGTACTTC
CASSPVRRYEQYF
>TRBV6-1|TRBD1|TRBJ2-2|medium-sized
TGTGCCAGCAGTACCGCCCCGGACAGGGGACGAGGGGAGCTGTTTTTT
CASSTAPDRGRGELFF
>TRBV6-2/TRBV6-3|.|TRBJ1-1|many
TGTGCCAGCACCAAAACGAGGGCCACTGAAGCTTTCTTT
CASTKTRATEAFF
>TRBV20-1|.|TRBJ2-7|many
TGCAGTGTAAGAGCGGGTCCTACCTACGAGCAGTACTTC
CSVRAGPTYEQYF
>TRBV6-6|TRBD2|TRBJ2-1|many
TGTGCCAGCAGTTACTCGGGGCTAGCGGGAAACAATGAGCAGTTCTTC
CASSYSGLAGNNEQFF
>TRBV25-1|.|TRBJ2-5|many
TGTGCCAGCAGTGAATACGGGACGGGAGAGACCCAGTACTTC
CASSEYGTGETQYF
>TRBV5-5|.|TRBJ1-1|.
TGTGCCAGCAGCTTGGGGCCGCTGAACACTGAAGCTTTCTTT
CASSLGPLNTEAFF
>TRBV7-7|.|TRBJ2-7|many
TGTGCTAGCAGCTTGGGCCCCGGCGGAGAGCAGTACTTC
CASSLGPGGEQYF
>TRBV7-2|TRBD2|TRBJ2-7|many
TGTGCCAGCAGCCAATCCACGACTAGCGGAGTATACGAGCAGTACTTC
CASSQSTTSGVYEQYF
>TRBV2|.|TRBJ2-7|many
TGTGCCAGCAGTCTCGAGCGGGCCCAACGGGGCACCTACGAGCAGTACTTC
CASSLERAQRGTYEQYF
>TRBV6-1|.|TRBJ2-1|many
TGTGCCAGCAGTGAAACCCCTCCCGATGAGCAGTTCTTC
CASSETPPDEQFF
>TRBV5-4|TRBD1|TRBJ1-1|few
TGTGCCAGCAGACCAGAACAGGGGTCGCCCACTGAAGCTTTCTTT
CASRPEQGSPTEAFF
>TRBV10-3|TRBD1|TRBJ1-2|many
TGTGCCATCGACCCGGGACAGGGCTATGGCTACACCTTC
CAIDPGQGYGYTF
>TRBV29-1|.|TRBJ2-2|.
TGCAGCGTTGAATGGGGGAACACCGGGGAGCTGTTTTTT
CSVEWGNTGELFF
>TRBV29-1|.|TRBJ2-1|.
TGCAGCGCAACGGGACTCACCTACAATGAGCAGTTCTTC
CSATGLTYNEQFF
>TRBV28|.|TRBJ2-4|.
TGTGCCAGCAGTTTACTATCCGGACGGGCCCTAGCCAAAAACATTCAGTACTTC
CASSLLSGRALAKNIQYF
>TRBV7-9|.|TRBJ2-5|many
TGTGCCAGCAGCTTAGTAGGGCCCCAAGAGACCCAGTACTTC
CASSLVGPQETQYF
>TRBV7-7|TRBD2|TRBJ2-2|.
TGTGCCAGCAGCTCCGGGCGGGTCGCGGGAGTAACCGGGGAGCTGTTTTTT
CASSSGRVAGVTGELFF
>TRBV20-1|TRBD2|TRBJ2-5|many
TGCAGTGCTCCCCCGGGACTAGCGGGAGGTTGGGGAGAGACCCAGTACTTC
CSAPPGLAGGWGETQYF